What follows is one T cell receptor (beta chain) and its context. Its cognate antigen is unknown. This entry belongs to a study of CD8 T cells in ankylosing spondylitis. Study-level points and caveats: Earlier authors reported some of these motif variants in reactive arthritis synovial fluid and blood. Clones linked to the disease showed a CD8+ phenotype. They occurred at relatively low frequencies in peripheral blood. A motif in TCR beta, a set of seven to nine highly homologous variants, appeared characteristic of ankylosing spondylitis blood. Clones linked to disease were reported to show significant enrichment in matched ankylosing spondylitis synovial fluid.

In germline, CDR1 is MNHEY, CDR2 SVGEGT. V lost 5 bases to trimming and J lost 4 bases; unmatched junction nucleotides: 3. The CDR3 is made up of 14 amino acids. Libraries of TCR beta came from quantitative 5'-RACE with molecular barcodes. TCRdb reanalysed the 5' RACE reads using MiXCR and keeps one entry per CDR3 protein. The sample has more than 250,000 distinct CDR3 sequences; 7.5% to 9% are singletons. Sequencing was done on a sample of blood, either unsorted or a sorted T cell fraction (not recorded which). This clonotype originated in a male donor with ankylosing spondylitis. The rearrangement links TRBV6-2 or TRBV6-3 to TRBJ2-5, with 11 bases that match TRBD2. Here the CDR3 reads CASSAGTSGETQYF. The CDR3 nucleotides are TGTGCCAGCAGTGCCGGGACTAGCGGAGAGACCCAGTACTTC.